This T cell receptor beta chain was found in a study of shared T cell receptors in the human thymus. The germline CDR1 and CDR2 sequences are SGHTA and FQGTGA. The CDR3 runs to 13 residues. Between the trimmed V and J ends, which lost 5 bases and 5 bases, there was a span of 13 bases. The table came from immunoSEQ multiplex PCR; TCRdb's copy has only in-frame clones and leaves some out. Of 700,000 to 750,000 clones in the sample, 75% to 90% were seen once. These same data were also listed under a study on human thymus T cells. That study adds: Resections obtained during corrective heart surgery supplied the thymus tissue. Use of V and J genes seemed skewed within the thymic and blood repertoires. Related reports documented highly overlapping thymic repertoires among unrelated individuals.

This TCR came from a girl in the first two years of life with a congenital heart defect. This chain joins TRBV7-3 and TRBJ2-7; D is unclear. What was sequenced was thymocytes. The CDR3 region has the DNA TGTGCCAGCAGCCGGTCTCTCCTCCACGAGCAGTACTTC. Its translation is CASSRSLLHEQYF. Filled out from reference TRBV7-3 and TRBJ2-7, the complete variable domain reads GAGVSQTPSNKVTEKGKYVELRCDPISGHTALYWYRQSLGQGPEFLIYFQGTGAADDSGLPNDRFFAVRPEGSVSTLKIQRTERGDSAVYLCASSRSLLHEQYFGPGTRLTVT.